A single sample is the source of the 13 T cell receptor beta chains below, sequenced in a study of T cell responses to AZD1222 COVID-19 vaccine. Method: immunoSEQ multiplex PCR; TCRdb's copy keeps in-frame clones and lacks some. The sample holds some 79,000 clones, around 80% seen once. The material sequenced was peripheral blood, taken 28 days after the second AZD1222 dose. The receptor source for this set is an adult who received the AZD1222 COVID-19 vaccine.

This sequence joins TRBV6-5 and TRBJ2-1; TRBD2 aligns across 8 bases. V was clipped by 7 bases and J by 7 bases; unmatched bases: 12. This CDR3 is 15 amino acids long. The germline V gene encodes CDR1 MNHEY and CDR2 SVGAGI. CDR3 sequence: CASTFSGRLGNEQFF. CDR3 sequence (DNA): TGTGCCAGCACCTTCAGCGGGAGACTGGGGAATGAGCAGTTCTTC.

The chain joins TRBV30 to TRBJ1-6; a weak D match, TRBD1 (5 bases). This CDR3 region has 15 residues. V lost 0 bases to trimming and J lost 9 bases, with 15 bases between them. Germline V CDR1 and CDR2: GTSNPN, SVGIG (reference sequence). The CDR3 sequence is CAWSVSAGLSSPLHF. The CDR3 nucleotides are TGTGCCTGGAGTGTATCGGCAGGGCTTAGTTCACCCCTCCACTTT.

In this sample, this clone turned up a few times. V is TRBV4-3 and J is TRBJ1-3; 7 bases align to TRBD1. This CDR3 is 17 amino acids long. Germline CDR1 LGHNA, CDR2 YSLEER. Trimming took 1 base from V and 0 from J; bases not matched to a gene: 6. CDR3 amino acids: CASSQVTGASSGNTIYF. CDR3 DNA: TGCGCCAGCAGCCAAGTCACAGGGGCCTCCTCTGGAAACACCATATATTTT.

This chain joins TRBV12-3 or TRBV12-4 and TRBJ2-7; TRBD2 matches 9 bases. This CDR3 is built from 13 residues. Germline trimming cut 7 bases from V and 5 bases from J; bases unmatched to any gene: 6. CDR3 protein: CASKAGGIDEQYF. CDR3 bases: TGTGCCAGCAAAGCGGGAGGTATAGACGAGCAGTACTTC.

As for this clone: This specimen includes other DNA sequences encoding the same CDR3. The V and J genes are TRBV6-5 and TRBJ2-5; D might be TRBD2 (6 bases). This CDR3 contains 11 residues. The germline CDR1 and CDR2 sequences are MNHEY and SVGAGI. Trimming removed 8 bases from V and 5 bases from J, with 9 bases in between. The CDR3 spells CASFRGETQYF. In nucleotides, the CDR3 is TGTGCCAGCTTCCGGGGGGAGACCCAGTACTTC.

This chain links TRBV10-3 with TRBJ1-1; D call uncertain. There are 13 residues in the CDR3. Trimming took 4 bases from V and 1 from J, leaving 7 bases between them. Germline CDR1 reads ENHRY; CDR2 reads SYGVKD. CDR3 sequence: CAISAQENTEAFF. CDR3 sequence (DNA): TGTGCCATCAGTGCTCAGGAGAACACTGAAGCTTTCTTT.

The CDR3 here is CASSFGSGGGGSWGEQYF. The DNA for the CDR3 is TGTGCCAGCAGTTTCGGGTCAGGGGGCGGCGGGTCTTGGGGTGAGCAGTACTTC. The chain combines TRBV28 with TRBJ2-7; 8 bases align to TRBD1. Germline lookup yields CDR1 MDHEN and CDR2 SYDVKM. The V and J ends lost 3 bases and 7 bases, in that order; junction bases with no gene match: 20. The CDR3 spans 18 residues.

This chain links TRBV9 with TRBJ2-1; D remains unclear. The V and J ends lost 0 bases and 7 bases respectively, with 5 bases between them. This CDR3 comprises 12 residues. Germline V gene data show CDR1 as SGDLS and CDR2 as YYNGEE. CDR3 protein: CASSVAQNEQFF. DNA for the CDR3: TGTGCCAGCAGCGTAGCCCAGAATGAGCAGTTCTTC.

The V and J genes are TRBV25-1 and TRBJ2-7; D not certain. Germline V CDR1 and CDR2: MGHDK, SYGVNS. This CDR3 contains 14 residues. V dropped 2 bases and J dropped 3 bases, with 11 bases sitting between them. Here the CDR3 DNA reads TGTGCCAGCAGTGAACTGGGGAATTACTACGAGCAGTACTTC. Translating gives CASSELGNYYEQYF.

This clone was seen a few times. The chain couples TRBV28 to TRBJ1-2; weak D call: TRBD1 (6 bases). Per the germline V gene, CDR1 is MDHEN and CDR2 is SYDVKM. The CDR3 totals 12 residues. The V gene lost 4 bases and the J gene lost 9 bases, with 12 bases spanning the gap. The CDR3 nucleotides are TGTGCCAGCAGTTCCGACAGGCTGCGCTACACCTTC. Translation gives CASSSDRLRYTF.

V and J are TRBV10-1 and TRBJ1-1; no clear D. Germline loops: CDR1 WNHNN, CDR2 SYGVQD (reference sequence). CDR3 size: 12 residues. The V end was cut by 8 bases, the J end by 1 base, with 8 bases between. CDR3 sequence: CASRYRNTEAFF. As DNA, the CDR3 is TGCGCCAGCCGTTACAGGAACACTGAAGCTTTCTTT.

The chain recombines TRBV13 with TRBJ2-7; perhaps TRBD1 as D (6 bases). Germline values: CDR1 PRHDT, CDR2 FYEKMQ (reference sequence). CDR3 length equals 13 residues. V dropped 4 bases and J dropped 6 bases, with 13 bases sitting between them. The CDR3 loop reads CASSYYREGEQYF. DNA of the CDR3: TGTGCCAGCAGCTACTACAGGGAAGGCGAGCAGTACTTC.

V usage is TRBV6-2 or TRBV6-3 and J usage is TRBJ1-1; D might be TRBD1 (6 bases). Germline CDR1 reads MNHEY; CDR2 reads SVGEGT. This CDR3 has 13 amino acids. Between the trimmed V and J ends, which lost 6 bases and 1 base, there was a span of 9 bases. CDR3 sequence (DNA): TGTGCCAGCAGCGGGACAAAGAACACTGAAGCTTTCTTT. Protein sequence: CASSGTKNTEAFF.